The TCR beta chain under discussion was sequenced for a study of blood T cell repertoires in COVID-19 (dated by TCRdb to 2018 to 2020). As for the study more broadly: Collaborator samples came from the United States, Italy and Spain and covered acute and convalescent phases of COVID-19. Sample metadata almost always included a de-identified subject ID, COVID-19 status, age in years and sex. The samples were drawn from two sources: the first 160 participants of the ongoing ImmuneRACE study, and fewer than 1,500 subjects contributed by 6 global collaborators. The dataset comprised deeply sampled blood TCRbeta repertoires from subjects exposed to, actively infected with, or recovered from COVID-19. The repertoires were made available in a free public database intended to serve as a resource for research on the immune response to SARS-CoV-2. Where available, HLA class I and class II types were obtained from metadata supplied by the sample provider rather than from assay-based typing. The prospective study material was composed of cDNA or gDNA derived from T cells, B-cell-depleted T cells, or PBMCs. The paper as a whole reports these results and caveats: The amount of clinical and demographic metadata varied by source and participant and was provided uncurated.

TCRbeta CDR3 regions were amplified from genomic DNA using the immunoSEQ Assay, a bias-controlled multiplex PCR. As for the authors' bioinformatics: Nucleated cell counts per sample were estimated from amplification of reference gene primers within the assay. To quantify the absolute abundance of each unique TCRbeta CDR3 rearrangement, sequence reads were collapsed and filtered. For each sample, productive Simpson clonality was calculated as the square root of Simpson's diversity index over productive rearrangements. What TCRdb holds here is the immuneACCESS table cut down to in-frame rearrangements. Part of the clones is not present; checked against another copy, under half of the missing clones reflect an unresolved V gene, and the others are unexplained. The DNA was the basis for D and trimming; V, J and clone size are from that table. The sample table shows 88,000 or so clones, and more than 75% are seen once. 24% of the sample rests with the top ten.

According to the germline V gene, CDR1 reads ENHRY and CDR2 reads SYGVKD. The CDR3 spans 16 residues, from the cysteine through the phenylalanine. The only DNA kept is the CDR3, 48 bases in frame from the first base. Trimming takes 2 bases off V and 2 bases off J; junction bases not matched to a gene: 5. Collaborating institutions collected whole blood in K2EDTA tubes following their own protocols. For TCRbeta analysis, collaborator samples were shipped as frozen whole blood, as isolated PBMCs, or as DNA extracted from either sample type. A remark on this clone: Its antigen target is currently unknown. Base quality data are lacking; no much larger clone is found one base away.

The sequence links TRBV10-3 to TRBJ2-1; 8 junctional bases match TRBD2. Sequences were obtained from peripheral blood. The clonotype originates from a human donor in a cohort sampled during active COVID-19. The DNA sequence follows: TGTGCCATCAGTGAGAACCAAGCGGGAGCCTACAATGAGCAGTTCTTC. Its translation is CAISENQAGAYNEQFF.